This T cell receptor (beta chain) was observed in a study of blood T cell repertoires in COVID-19. Per the study methods: For nucleated cells, counts were estimated from reference gene primer amplification. Measured with immunoSEQ multiplex PCR; TCRdb has only the in-frame clones, and not every one. The DNA gave D and trimming, while V, J and clone size come from that table. The data contain fewer than 200,000 clones, about 85% of them singletons. The CDR3 is 15 amino acids. V was pared by 3 bases and J by 1 base, with 11 bases between. CDR1 and CDR2 from the germline V gene are SGDLS and YYNGEE. This rearrangement joins TRBV9 to TRBJ2-1; D might be TRBD2 (6 bases). Material for sequencing was PBMCs or T cells enriched from blood (not recorded which). The sequence derives from a woman between 35 and 50 years old with acute COVID-19. The CDR3 DNA reads as TGTGCCAGCAGCGAGTGGGGACTGTCCTACAATGAGCAGTTCTTC. Protein: CASSEWGLSYNEQFF.